The 31 T cell receptor beta chains in this list originate from one sample, sequenced in a study of blood T cell repertoires in COVID-19. Clones were sequenced by immunoSEQ multiplex PCR, and TCRdb holds only the in-frame ones, with some missing. The sample lists approximately 49,000 clones; approximately 84% were seen once. The sample comprised peripheral blood. These TCRs come from a man aged 50 to 60 with acute or convalescent COVID-19.

J is TRBJ2-1 and V is TRBV27; 10 bases are a match to TRBD1. Trimming at V came to 3 bases and at J to 8 bases, leaving 1 base not matched to a gene. This CDR3 has 13 amino acids. The V gene's germline CDR1 is MNHEY and CDR2 SMNVEV (reference sequence). The CDR3: CASSLGTGDEQFF. The CDR3 coding sequence is TGTGCCAGCAGTTTGGGGACAGGGGATGAGCAGTTCTTC.

The chain links TRBV5-1 to TRBJ2-7; TRBD2 aligns across 11 bases. There are 16 residues in the CDR3. Germline V lookup: CDR1 SGHRS, CDR2 YFSETQ. V lost 2 bases, J lost 4 bases, and 8 bases stayed unmatched. The CDR3 loop is CASSLRTSGLAYEQYF. Written as DNA, the CDR3 is TGCGCCAGCAGCTTAAGGACTAGCGGGCTTGCTTACGAGCAGTACTTC.

The chain employs TRBV15 and TRBJ1-5, with D tentatively TRBD1 (5 bases). Germline V gene sequence: CDR1 LNHNV, CDR2 YYDKDF (reference sequence). The CDR3 runs 14 residues. V was cut by 0 bases and J by 5 bases, with 8 bases left in between. The CDR3 reads CATSREQAYQPQHF. DNA of the CDR3: TGTGCCACCAGCAGAGAACAGGCCTATCAGCCCCAGCATTTT.

The CDR3 spells CASSPDRAYGYTF. For the CDR3, the DNA is TGTGCCAGCAGCCCCGACAGGGCCTATGGCTACACCTTC. The rearrangement uses TRBV5-6 and TRBJ1-2, with 7 positions matching TRBD1. V lost 4 bases to trimming and J lost 4 bases; unmatched junction nucleotides: 4. CDR1 and CDR2 from the germline V gene are SGHDT and YYEEEE. The CDR3 totals 13 residues.

This chain connects TRBV27 to TRBJ2-5, with D perhaps matching TRBD2 (5 bases). This CDR3 has 15 amino acids. In germline, CDR1 is MNHEY, CDR2 SMNVEV (reference sequence). V dropped 7 bases and J dropped 5 bases, with 20 bases sitting between them. Here the CDR3 DNA reads TGTGCCAGCAAGGGTGAGGGCACGGATTGGGAGACCCAGTACTTC. As protein: CASKGEGTDWETQYF.

The chain is built from TRBV12-3 or TRBV12-4 and TRBJ2-5; D unclear. This CDR3 region has 11 residues. The V end was cut by 6 bases, the J end by 1 base, with 3 bases between. CDR3 amino acids: CASSLQETQYF. CDR3 DNA sequence: TGTGCCAGCAGCCTCCAAGAGACCCAGTACTTC.

V usage is TRBV7-9 and J usage is TRBJ1-4; D gene unclear. Trimming removed 5 bases from V and 0 bases from J, with 10 bases in between. CDR3 size: 15 residues. Looked up from germline, CDR1 is SEHNR and CDR2 is FQNEAQ (reference sequence). Here the CDR3 DNA reads TGTGCCAGCAGCCGGTACAGTGCAACTAATGAAAAACTGTTTTTT. Its translation: CASSRYSATNEKLFF.

To note about this clone: A junction end diverges from the germline sequence, so it may reflect a read error. This sequence joins TRBV7-9 and TRBJ2-3, with TRBD2 identical over 10 bases. Germline-derived CDR1 and CDR2 are SEHNR and FQNEAQ (reference sequence). CDR3 size: 15 residues. The CDR3 spells CASSLAGANTDTQYF. In DNA, the CDR3 is TGTGCCAGCAGCCTAGCGGGGGCGAACACAGATACGCAGTATTTT.

The V call is TRBV19, the J call TRBJ1-1; D may be TRBD1 (5 bases). Trimming pared 8 bases from V and 1 base from J, leaving 14 bases between. The CDR3 totals 14 residues. CDR1 LNHDA and CDR2 SQIVND come from the germline V gene (reference sequence). The CDR3 protein is CASSSGGSNTEAFF. The CDR3 nucleotides read TGTGCCAGTTCCTCCGGGGGGTCGAACACTGAAGCTTTCTTT.

V usage is TRBV21-1 and J usage is TRBJ1-2. TRBV21-1 is a known pseudogene. The CDR3 covers 15 residues. Here the CDR3 reads CASSKIAGANYGYTF. The CDR3 DNA sequence: TGTGCCAGCAGCAAAATAGCGGGGGCGAACTATGGCTACACCTTC.

V usage is TRBV5-6 and J usage is TRBJ1-5, with D possibly being TRBD1 (6 bases). The CDR3 runs 15 residues. Germline V CDR1 and CDR2: SGHDT, YYEEEE. Trimming shortened V by 4 bases and J by 3 bases, and 14 bases separated the two germline ends. The CDR3 sequence is CASSLSTGINQPQHF. CDR3 nucleotide sequence: TGTGCCAGCAGCCTATCGACAGGTATCAATCAGCCCCAGCATTTT. Using reference TRBV5-6 and TRBJ1-5 for the parts outside the CDR3, the full variable domain is DAGVTQSPTHLIKTRGQQVTLRCSPKSGHDTVSWYQQALGQGPQFIFQYYEEEERQRGNFPDRFSGHQFPNYSSELNVNALLLGDSALYLCASSLSTGINQPQHFGDGTRLSIL.

The chain carries TRBV7-9 and TRBJ2-3, with TRBD2 matching over 12 bases. CDR1 and CDR2 from the germline V gene are SEHNR and FQNEAQ (reference sequence). Germline trimming cut 5 bases from V and 7 bases from J; bases unmatched to any gene: 7. There are 15 residues in the CDR3. Here the CDR3 DNA reads TGTGCCAGCAGCCCAGGACTAGCGGGGATAAATACGCAGTATTTT. Translated: CASSPGLAGINTQYF.

V gene TRBV5-1 combines with J gene TRBJ1-6; maybe TRBD1 (5 bases). The CDR3 extends over 14 amino acids. Germline V gene data show CDR1 as SGHRS and CDR2 as YFSETQ. V dropped 4 bases and J dropped 6 bases, with 11 bases sitting between them. The CDR3 sequence: CASSPDGGNSPLHF. The CDR3 coding sequence is TGCGCCAGCAGCCCCGACGGGGGTAATTCACCCCTCCACTTT.

The CDR3 sequence is CASSLPEGNTEAFF. CDR3 bases: TGTGCCAGCAGCCTCCCTGAGGGGAACACTGAAGCTTTCTTT. The genes are TRBV5-4 and TRBJ1-1; D not resolved. Germline V gene sequence: CDR1 SGHNT, CDR2 YYREEE (reference sequence). V shed 4 bases and J shed 1 base, with 11 bases lying between them. The CDR3 spans 14 residues.

This rearrangement joins TRBV11-2 to TRBJ1-1; no definite D call. Trimming left V 5 bases short and J 2 bases short, with 6 bases between. CDR1 is SGHAT, CDR2 FQNNGV, per germline. CDR3 length equals 12 residues. CDR3 sequence: CASSLSNTEAFF. In DNA form, the CDR3 reads TGTGCCAGCAGCCTCAGTAACACTGAAGCTTTCTTT.

The chain carries TRBV7-2 and TRBJ1-4, with a tentative D call TRBD1 (6 bases). The ends were cut back, 5 bases at V and 1 base at J, with 14 bases in the middle. The CDR3 runs to 16 residues. The germline V gene encodes CDR1 SGHTA and CDR2 FQGNSA. The CDR3 region is CASSIQGVGTNEKLFF. The CDR3 DNA is TGTGCCAGCAGCATACAGGGTGTCGGAACTAATGAAAAACTGTTTTTT. Full variable domain (remainder filled in from reference TRBV7-2 and TRBJ1-4): GAGVSQSPSNKVTEKGKDVELRCDPISGHTALYWYRQSLGQGLEFLIYFQGNSAPDKSGLPSDRFSAERTGGSVSTLTIQRTQQEDSAVYLCASSIQGVGTNEKLFFGSGTQLSVL.

The chain couples TRBV9 to TRBJ2-1, with 8 bases matching TRBD2. The trim removed 4 bases at V and 4 bases at J, leaving 7 bases unmatched. CDR3 length: 15 amino acids. Germline V gene sequence: CDR1 SGDLS, CDR2 YYNGEE. The CDR3 protein is CASSLAGYGYNEQFF. CDR3 DNA: TGTGCCAGCAGCTTAGCGGGATACGGATACAATGAGCAGTTCTTC.

The V gene is TRBV19, the J gene TRBJ2-7, with 7 bases matching TRBD2. Germline V gene sequence: CDR1 LNHDA, CDR2 SQIVND (reference sequence). The CDR3 contains 17 residues. After removal of 3 bases from V and 1 base from J, the junction contained 12 bases not matched to a gene. The CDR3 DNA reads TGTGCCAGTAGTATTGGACTAGGACAAATAATTTCCTACGAGCAGTACTTC. Translating it yields CASSIGLGQIISYEQYF.

CDR3 coding DNA: TGTGCCAGCATCCCTGCCTCATACGAGGCGGCTTTCTTT. Translated, it gives CASIPASYEAAFF. The rearrangement uses TRBV6-6 and TRBJ1-1; no definite D call. This CDR3 is built from 13 residues. Trimming took off 7 bases at V and 11 bases at J, with 20 bases between the two ends. CDR1 is MNHNY and CDR2 is SVGAGI in the germline V gene (reference sequence).

J is TRBJ1-4 and V is TRBV28; possible D gene TRBD1, 6 bases. V lost 5 bases, J lost 3 bases, and 10 bases lay in between. Germline V gene sequence: CDR1 MDHEN, CDR2 SYDVKM. The CDR3 is made up of 14 amino acids. For the CDR3, the DNA is TGTGCCAGCAGTGAAGGGGGTCCTAATGAAAAACTGTTTTTT. It specifies CASSEGGPNEKLFF.

The CDR3 spells CASSVLEKVPVYGYTF. For the CDR3, the DNA is TGTGCCAGCAGCGTTTTAGAAAAAGTCCCCGTCTATGGCTACACCTTC. The chain recombines TRBV7-8 with TRBJ1-2, with D unresolved. The CDR3 has 16 amino acids. V shed 5 bases and J shed 4 bases, with 20 bases lying between them. Germline V lookup: CDR1 SGHVS, CDR2 FQNEAQ.

The genes are TRBV28 and TRBJ2-7, with D maybe TRBD2 (6 bases). V lost 5 bases and J lost 5, with 10 bases in between. This CDR3 comprises 12 residues. Germline V gene data show CDR1 as MDHEN and CDR2 as SYDVKM. The CDR3 protein is CASSGTLHEQYF. The CDR3 region has the DNA TGTGCCAGCAGTGGGACTCTCCACGAGCAGTACTTC. Based on the CDR3 plus reference TRBV28 and TRBJ2-7, the full variable domain is DVKVTQSSRYLVKRTGEKVFLECVQDMDHENMFWYRQDPGLGLRLIYFSYDVKMKEKGDIPEGYSVSREKKERFSLILESASTNQTSMYLCASSGTLHEQYFGPGTRLTVT.

The gene calls are TRBV6-5 and TRBJ2-1; possible D gene TRBD2, 6 bases. The V end was cut by 2 bases, the J end by 3 bases, with 8 bases between. Germline CDR1 and CDR2: MNHEY and SVGAGI. The CDR3 loop spans 14 amino acids. As DNA, the CDR3 is TGTGCCAGCAGTTACGGCGGGATCTACAATGAGCAGTTCTTC. As protein: CASSYGGIYNEQFF.

The rearrangement uses TRBV2 and TRBJ1-2, with 11 nucleotides matching TRBD1. The germline V gene has CDR1 SNHLY and CDR2 FYNNEI. J gave up 4 bases and V 6 bases, and 7 bases lay outside the gene matches. This CDR3 comprises 15 residues. CDR3 sequence reads: CASSADRGLSYGYTF. The CDR3 DNA follows: TGTGCCAGCAGCGCGGACAGGGGGCTTAGCTATGGCTACACCTTC.

The chain recombines TRBV3-1 (or the pseudogene TRBV3-2) with TRBJ2-4; 7 bases line up with TRBD2. Losses at the gene ends were 4 bases for V and 8 bases for J; bases not matched to a gene: 2. The CDR3 has 12 residues. Germline V gene data show CDR1 as LGHDT and CDR2 as YNNKEL (reference sequence). CDR3 in DNA: TGTGCCAGCAGCCCCGGGGGGTACATTCAGTACTTC. This translates into CASSPGGYIQYF.

V usage is TRBV11-2 and J usage is TRBJ1-1, with 7 bases aligning to TRBD1. Germline values: CDR1 SGHAT, CDR2 FQNNGV. CDR3 length: 14 residues. With 4 bases clipped from V and 3 bases from J, the junction kept 5 bases outside the gene matches. CDR3 sequence (DNA): TGTGCCAGCAGCTCCGGGACAGCCTACACTGAAGCTTTCTTT. Its translation is CASSSGTAYTEAFF. Complete variable domain (other parts from reference TRBV11-2 and TRBJ1-1): EAGVAQSPRYKIIEKRQSVAFWCNPISGHATLYWYQQILGQGPKLLIQFQNNGVVDDSQLPKDRFSAERLKGVDSTLKIQPAKLEDSAVYLCASSSGTAYTEAFFGQGTRLTVV.

This rearrangement joins TRBV5-1 to TRBJ1-6; 8 bases are a match to TRBD1. The CDR3 has 14 residues. From germline, CDR1 is SGHRS and CDR2 YFSETQ. V was pared by 3 bases and J by 7 bases, with 3 bases of the junction left unmatched. CDR3 protein: CASSWTGFNSPLHF. CDR3 bases: TGCGCCAGCAGCTGGACAGGGTTCAATTCACCCCTCCACTTT.

A word on this clone: A junction end diverges from the germline sequence, so it may reflect a read error. The chain is built from TRBV4-1 and TRBJ1-1, with no clear D. This CDR3 is 13 amino acids long. From germline, CDR1 is MGHRA and CDR2 YSYEKL. This CDR3 reads CASSLTPFTETFF. CDR3 in DNA: TGCGCCAGCAGCCTTACCCCGTTCACTGAAACTTTCTTT.

This clone was observed a handful of times. The chain employs TRBV14 and TRBJ2-1; TRBD2 matches at 11 bases. This CDR3 spans 21 amino acids. Germline CDR1 is SGHDN and CDR2 is FVKESK. J lost 7 bases, V lost 0 bases, and 20 bases had no gene match. The DNA of the CDR3 is TGTGCCAGCAGCCAAGAACATGGGAGGGGGATGACTAGCGGGAAGAGGAATGAGCAGTTCTTC. It specifies CASSQEHGRGMTSGKRNEQFF.

In this sample, this clone turned up once. The chain couples TRBV10-3 to TRBJ2-3, with 9 bases fitting TRBD2. This CDR3 comprises 17 residues. V lost 4 bases and J lost 0; bases outside the gene matches: 8. CDR1 is ENHRY, CDR2 SYGVKD, per germline. The CDR3 DNA sequence: TGTGCCATCAGTGCCTCGGCGGGGGGGGACAGCACAGATACGCAGTATTTT. Translation: CAISASAGGDSTDTQYF.

This chain links TRBV6-5 with TRBJ2-7, with a weak D call TRBD1 (5 bases). Germline CDR1 is MNHEY and CDR2 is SVGAGI. The CDR3 has 14 amino acids. Trimming left V 10 bases short and J 2 bases short, with 18 bases between. The DNA for the CDR3 is TGTGCCAAATATACACGTCTGGGGCCCTACGAGCAGTACTTC. Its protein is CAKYTRLGPYEQYF.